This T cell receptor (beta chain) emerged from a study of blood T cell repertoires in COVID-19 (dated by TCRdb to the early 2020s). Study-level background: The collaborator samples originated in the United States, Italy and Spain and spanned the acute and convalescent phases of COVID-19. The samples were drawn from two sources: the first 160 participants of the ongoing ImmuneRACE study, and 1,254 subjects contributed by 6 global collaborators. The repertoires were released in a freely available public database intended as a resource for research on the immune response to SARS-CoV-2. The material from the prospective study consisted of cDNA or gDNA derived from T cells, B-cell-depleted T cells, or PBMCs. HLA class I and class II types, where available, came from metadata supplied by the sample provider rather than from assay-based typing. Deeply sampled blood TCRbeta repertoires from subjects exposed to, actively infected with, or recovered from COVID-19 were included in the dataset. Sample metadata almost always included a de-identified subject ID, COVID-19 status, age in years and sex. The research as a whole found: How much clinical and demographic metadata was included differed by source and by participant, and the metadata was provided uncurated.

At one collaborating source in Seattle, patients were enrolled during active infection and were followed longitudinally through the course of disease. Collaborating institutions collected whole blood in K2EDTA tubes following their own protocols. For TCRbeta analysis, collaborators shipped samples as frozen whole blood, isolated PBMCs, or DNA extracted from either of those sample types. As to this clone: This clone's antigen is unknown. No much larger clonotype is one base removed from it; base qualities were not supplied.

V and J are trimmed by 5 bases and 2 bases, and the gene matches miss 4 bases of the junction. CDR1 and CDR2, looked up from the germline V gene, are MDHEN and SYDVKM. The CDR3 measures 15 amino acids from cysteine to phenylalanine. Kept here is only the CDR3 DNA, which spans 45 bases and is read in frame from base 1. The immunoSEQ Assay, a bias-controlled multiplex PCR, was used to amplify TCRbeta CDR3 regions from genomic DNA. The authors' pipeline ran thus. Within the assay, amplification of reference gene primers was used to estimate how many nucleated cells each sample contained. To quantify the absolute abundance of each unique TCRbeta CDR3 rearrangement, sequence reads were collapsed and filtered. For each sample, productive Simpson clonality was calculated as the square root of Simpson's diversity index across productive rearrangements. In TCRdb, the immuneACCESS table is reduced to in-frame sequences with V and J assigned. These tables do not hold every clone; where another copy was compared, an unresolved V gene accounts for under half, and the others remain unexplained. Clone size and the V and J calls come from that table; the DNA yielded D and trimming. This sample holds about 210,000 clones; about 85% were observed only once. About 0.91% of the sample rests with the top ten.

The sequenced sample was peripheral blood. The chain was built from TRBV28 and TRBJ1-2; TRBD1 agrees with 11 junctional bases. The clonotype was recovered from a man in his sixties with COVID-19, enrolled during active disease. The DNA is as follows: TGTGCCAGCAGTCCAGGACAGGGGGCGAACTATGGCTACACCTTC. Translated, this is CASSPGQGANYGYTF.